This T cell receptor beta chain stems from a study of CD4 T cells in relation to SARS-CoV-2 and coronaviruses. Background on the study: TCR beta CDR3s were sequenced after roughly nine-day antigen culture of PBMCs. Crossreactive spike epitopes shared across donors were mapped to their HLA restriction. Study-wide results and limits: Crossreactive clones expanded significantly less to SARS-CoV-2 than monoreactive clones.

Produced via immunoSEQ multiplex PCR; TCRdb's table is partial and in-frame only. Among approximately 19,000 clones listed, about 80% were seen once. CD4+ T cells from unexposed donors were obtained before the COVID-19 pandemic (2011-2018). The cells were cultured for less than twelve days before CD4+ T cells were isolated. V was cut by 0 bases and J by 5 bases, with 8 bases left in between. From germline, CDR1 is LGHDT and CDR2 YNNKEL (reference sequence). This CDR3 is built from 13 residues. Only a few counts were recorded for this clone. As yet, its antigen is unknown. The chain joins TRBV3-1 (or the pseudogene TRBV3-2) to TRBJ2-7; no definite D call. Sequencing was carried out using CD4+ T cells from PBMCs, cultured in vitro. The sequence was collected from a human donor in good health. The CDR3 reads CASSQDHPDEQYF. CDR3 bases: TGTGCCAGCAGCCAAGATCATCCCGACGAGCAGTACTTC.